A single T cell receptor beta chain is shown here with its context. What it recognizes is unknown. The CDR3 is 13 residues long. Germline V gene data show CDR1 as SEHNR and CDR2 as FQNEAQ (reference sequence). Trimming left V 5 bases short and J 3 bases short, with 10 bases between. Construction of the TCRbeta library involved unique molecular identifiers. TCRdb re-derived calls from the PCR reads in MiXCR, one entry per CDR3 protein. Among 900,000 or so distinct CDR3 sequences, around 17% were seen once, and the ten largest hold 5%. This entry belongs to a study of T-cell reconstitution after alpha-beta-depleted transplantation in children. Study-level findings and limits: Expanded clones from the graft, numbering several hundred, reportedly supplied alpha-beta T cells about two months after transplant. Fresh T-cell production supplied most of the T-cell counts and diversity seen one year after transplant. There were some patients whose high TCRbeta diversity at day 60 came from surviving recipient T cells and thymic progenitors.

The clonotype originates from a male patient under 18 who had a stem cell transplant for acute lymphoblastic leukemia, so the T cells may come from the graft donor. The V gene is TRBV7-9, the J gene TRBJ2-5, with a weak D call TRBD2 (6 bases). Sequencing used PBMCs, mostly from graft donor cells, obtained 360 days after TCRalphabeta/CD19-depleted stem cell transplant. The CDR3 region has the DNA TGTGCCAGCAGCGACGTAGCGGAAGAGACCCAGTACTTC. Amino acids: CASSDVAEETQYF.